The TCR beta chain described here comes from a study of early T cells in non-severe SARS-CoV-2 infection. Study in general: Sequencing targeted bulk RNA from unsorted whole blood, leaving chains unpaired. General study points: Matches to VDJdb favored anti-spike CD8 responses and missed private and CD4 specificities.

Germline trimming cut 7 bases from V and 2 bases from J; bases unmatched to any gene: 8. This CDR3 is built from 15 residues. Germline CDR1 and CDR2: MNHEY and SVGAGI. A remark on this clonotype: As yet, its antigen is unknown.

Individual cDNA molecules were tagged with unique molecular identifiers. TCRdb used MiXCR to reprocess the 5' RACE reads, holding one entry per CDR3 protein. Here the sample spans 50,000 to 60,000 distinct CDR3 sequences, more than 6.5% being singletons. This TCR was sampled from an adult who was a healthcare worker with PCR-confirmed SARS-CoV-2 infection or an uninfected control (not recorded which). The chain links TRBV6-5 to TRBJ1-5, with TRBD1 identical over 7 bases. This specimen consisted of whole blood, obtained at baseline. CDR3: CASTLDRAGNQPQHF. CDR3 in DNA: TGTGCCAGCACCCTAGACAGGGCGGGCAATCAGCCCCAGCATTTT.